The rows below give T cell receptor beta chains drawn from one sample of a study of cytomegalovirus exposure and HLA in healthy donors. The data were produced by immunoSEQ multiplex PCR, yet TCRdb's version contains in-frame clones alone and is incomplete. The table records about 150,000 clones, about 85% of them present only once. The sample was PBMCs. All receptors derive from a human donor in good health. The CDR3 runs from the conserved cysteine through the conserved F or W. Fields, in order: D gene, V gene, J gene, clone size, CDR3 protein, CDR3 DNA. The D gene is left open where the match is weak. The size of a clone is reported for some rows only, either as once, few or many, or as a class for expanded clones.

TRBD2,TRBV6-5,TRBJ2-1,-,CASSRSTRGGHEQFF,TGTGCCAGCAGTCGAAGTACACGGGGGGGCCATGAGCAGTTCTTC
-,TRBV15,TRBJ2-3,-,CATSRDTGDTQYF,TGTGCCACCAGCAGAGATACGGGGGATACGCAGTATTTT
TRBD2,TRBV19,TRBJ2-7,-,CASSRLAERYEQYF,TGTGCCAGTAGTCGACTAGCGGAAAGGTACGAGCAGTACTTC
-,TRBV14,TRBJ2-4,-,CASSTRYLENIQYF,TGTGCCAGCAGCACGCGATACTTGGAAAACATTCAGTACTTC
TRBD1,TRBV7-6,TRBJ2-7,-,CASSFSFDRAYEQYF,TGTGCCAGCAGCTTTTCCTTTGACAGGGCCTACGAGCAGTACTTC
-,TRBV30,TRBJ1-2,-,CAWSVQRVGNYGYPF,TGTGCCTGGAGTGTACAGCGGGTCGGGAACTATGGCTACCCCTTC
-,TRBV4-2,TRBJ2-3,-,CASSQAHDSTDTQYF,TGTGCCAGCAGCCAAGCCCACGACTCTACAGATACGCAGTATTTT
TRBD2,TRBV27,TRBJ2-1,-,CASRLGLAEGMDEQFF,TGTGCCAGCAGACTGGGACTAGCGGAAGGGATGGATGAGCAGTTCTTC
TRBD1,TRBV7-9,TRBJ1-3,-,CSSSLVDRISGNTIYF,TGTTCCAGCAGCTTAGTGGACAGGATCTCTGGAAACACCATATATTTT
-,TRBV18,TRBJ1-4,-,CASSPSRAEKLFF,TGTGCCAGCTCACCAAGCAGGGCTGAAAAACTGTTTTTT
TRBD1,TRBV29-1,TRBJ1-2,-,CSVGDRGRDGYTF,TGCAGCGTGGGGGACAGGGGGCGCGATGGCTACACCTTC
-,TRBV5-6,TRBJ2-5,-,CASRIWGGSLQETQYF,TGTGCCAGCAGAATTTGGGGGGGCTCACTCCAAGAGACCCAGTACTTC
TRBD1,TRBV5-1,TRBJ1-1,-,CASSLAGQGWTEAFF,TGCGCCAGCAGCTTGGCGGGACAGGGCTGGACTGAAGCTTTCTTT
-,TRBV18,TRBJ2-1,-,CASSPQESSYNEQFF,TGTGCCAGCTCACCCCAGGAAAGCTCCTACAATGAGCAGTTCTTC
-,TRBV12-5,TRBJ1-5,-,CASGLVGGGGQPQHF,TGTGCTAGTGGTTTGGTGGGCGGGGGGGGTCAGCCCCAGCATTTT
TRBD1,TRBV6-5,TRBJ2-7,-,CATHGTGLYEQYF,TGTGCAACCCATGGGACAGGGTTGTACGAGCAGTACTTC
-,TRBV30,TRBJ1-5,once,CAWSVNGGPNQPQHF,TGTGCCTGGAGTGTAAACGGGGGTCCGAATCAGCCCCAGCATTTT
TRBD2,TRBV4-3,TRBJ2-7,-,CASSQGVAGGFEQYF,TGCGCCAGCAGCCAAGGGGTAGCGGGAGGATTCGAGCAGTACTTC
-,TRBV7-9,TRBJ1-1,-,CASSFLSFRGHHMNTEAFF,TGTGCCAGCAGCTTTTTAAGCTTTCGAGGGCATCACATGAACACTGAAGCTTTCTTT
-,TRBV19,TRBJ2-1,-,CASSIVLGANEQFF,TGTGCCAGTAGTATAGTGTTAGGAGCCAATGAGCAGTTCTTC
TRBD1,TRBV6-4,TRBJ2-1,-,CASSGGSRGTGGDEQFF,TGTGCCAGCAGTGGAGGCAGTCGGGGGACAGGGGGTGATGAGCAGTTCTTC
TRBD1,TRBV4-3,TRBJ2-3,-,CASSRGGESTDTQYF,TGCGCCAGCAGCCGAGGGGGCGAGAGCACAGATACGCAGTATTTT
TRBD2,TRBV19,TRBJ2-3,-,CASGFSGSSTDTQYF,TGTGCCAGTGGTTTTAGCGGGTCAAGCACAGATACGCAGTATTTT
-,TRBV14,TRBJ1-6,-,CASSPTYSSPLHF,TGTGCCAGCAGCCCAACCTATAGTTCACCCCTCCACTTT
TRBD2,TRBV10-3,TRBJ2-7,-,CAISPTSGTYEQYF,TGTGCCATCAGCCCTACTAGCGGAACCTACGAGCAGTACTTC
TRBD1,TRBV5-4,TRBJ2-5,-,CASSRRQGGGETQYF,TGTGCCAGCAGCCGACGACAGGGTGGAGGAGAGACCCAGTACTTC
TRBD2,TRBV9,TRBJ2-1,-,CASSVRGVGGDEQFF,TGTGCCAGCAGCGTACGGGGGGTGGGTGGGGATGAGCAGTTCTTC
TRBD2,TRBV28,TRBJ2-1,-,CASSLWGLAGTLGEQFF,TGTGCCAGCAGTTTATGGGGACTAGCGGGGACGTTGGGTGAGCAGTTCTTC
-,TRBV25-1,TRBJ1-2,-,CASSGGGGGYTF,TGTGCCAGCAGTGGGGGGGGAGGTGGCTACACCTTC
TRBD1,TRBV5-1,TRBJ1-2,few,CATRDRVDYGYTF,TGCGCCACCCGGGACAGGGTGGACTATGGCTACACCTTC
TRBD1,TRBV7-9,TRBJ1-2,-,CASSLAGTGVSYGYTF,TGTGCCAGCAGCTTAGCGGGGACAGGGGTTTCTTATGGCTACACCTTC
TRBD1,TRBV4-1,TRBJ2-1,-,CASSQEDRASYNEQFF,TGCGCCAGCAGCCAAGAAGACAGGGCCTCCTACAATGAGCAGTTCTTC
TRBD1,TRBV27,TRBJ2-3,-,CASSSKGTGVPDTQYF,TGTGCCAGCAGTTCGAAGGGGACAGGGGTGCCAGATACGCAGTATTTT
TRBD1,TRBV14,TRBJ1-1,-,CASSQGDRGFYTEAFF,TGTGCCAGCAGCCAAGGGGACAGGGGATTTTACACTGAAGCTTTCTTT
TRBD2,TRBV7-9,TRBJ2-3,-,CASSLAREAGGFTDTQYF,TGTGCCAGCAGCTTAGCGCGAGAAGCGGGGGGGTTCACAGATACGCAGTATTTT
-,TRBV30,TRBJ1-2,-,CAWRQGSHYGYTF,TGTGCCTGGAGACAAGGGAGCCACTATGGCTACACCTTC
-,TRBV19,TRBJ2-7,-,CASSSQGLTYEQYF,TGTGCCAGTAGTAGTCAGGGGCTCACCTACGAGCAGTACTTC
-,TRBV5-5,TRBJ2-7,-,CASSLAPGSYEQYF,TGTGCCAGCAGCTTGGCACCGGGGTCCTACGAGCAGTACTTC
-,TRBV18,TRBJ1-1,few,CASSPFYSGAFF,TGTGCCAGCTCACCATTTTACTCGGGGGCTTTCTTT
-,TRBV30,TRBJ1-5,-,CAWSRRRGMLMPQHF,TGTGCCTGGAGTAGGCGGAGAGGTATGTTGATGCCCCAGCATTTT